The clone carrying this T cell receptor beta chain was recorded only once. The data stem from a study of cytotoxic CD8 clonotypes in ibrutinib-treated CLL. Study summary: Among patients, around 25 responded partially and 2 completely; approximately 15 then stayed remitted and roughly 12 progressed after median approximately 72 months.

V shed 0 bases and J shed 5 bases, with 22 bases lying between them. The CDR3 has 18 amino acids. Germline assignment: CDR1 SNHLY and CDR2 FYNNEI. Clones were read by immunoSEQ multiplex PCR, and TCRdb kept only the in-frame ones, dropping some. The sample holds roughly 63,000 clones, approximately 54% seen once. The sequence was obtained from a human donor with chronic lymphocytic leukemia. This sample comprised PBMCs, obtained after 12 months of ibrutinib treatment. The chain has TRBV2 and TRBJ1-2; maybe TRBD1 (6 bases). CDR3 amino acids: CASSEALQGQFPPYGYTF. The CDR3 coding sequence is TGTGCCAGCAGTGAAGCGTTACAGGGTCAGTTTCCCCCTTATGGCTACACCTTC.